Below are 30 T cell receptor beta chains sequenced from a single sample in a study of blood T cell repertoires in COVID-19 (dated by TCRdb to the early 2020s). To prepare the library, the immunoSEQ multiplex PCR assay was applied. Entries here come from immuneACCESS through TCRdb and include only in-frame sequences with V and J called. Some clones fail to appear in such tables; in the studies checked, an unresolved V gene covers under half of the shortfall, and the cause of the remainder is unknown. The sample table shows more than 65,000 clones, and roughly 90% are seen once. The ten largest account for approximately 6.4% of the sample. Material: peripheral blood. All receptors come from a woman aged 45-60 years with acute or convalescent COVID-19.

The chain is built from TRBV2 and TRBJ2-1; maybe TRBD2 (5 bases). This CDR3 has 13 amino acids. Germline V CDR1 and CDR2: SNHLY, FYNNEI. Trimming took off 6 bases at V and 4 bases at J, with 10 bases between the two ends. CDR3 DNA: TGTGCCAGCAGACTAGACCTTTACAATGAGCAGTTCTTC. This sequence encodes CASRLDLYNEQFF.

This chain connects TRBV14 to TRBJ2-1; D unresolved. CDR3 length: 14 amino acids. Germline lookup yields CDR1 SGHDN and CDR2 FVKESK. Trimming left V 4 bases short and J 2 bases short, with 9 bases between. In DNA, the CDR3 is TGTGCCAGCAGCCCTGCTCTAGCCTACAATGAGCAGTTCTTC. Translating gives CASSPALAYNEQFF. The variable domain in full, completed from reference TRBV14 and TRBJ2-1, reads EAGVTQFPSHSVIEKGQTVTLRCDPISGHDNLYWYRRVMGKEIKFLLHFVKESKQDESGMPNNRFLAERTGGTYSTLKVQPAELEDSGVYFCASSPALAYNEQFFGPGTRLTVL.

V usage is TRBV6-5 and J usage is TRBJ2-7; TRBD1 matches at 8 bases. With 0 bases clipped from V and 1 base from J, the junction kept 2 bases outside the gene matches. This CDR3 comprises 15 residues. Germline V gene data show CDR1 as MNHEY and CDR2 as SVGAGI. The CDR3 sequence: CASSYSGTGSYEQYF. As DNA, the CDR3 is TGTGCCAGCAGTTACTCTGGGACAGGTTCCTACGAGCAGTACTTC.

The chain links TRBV20-1 to TRBJ1-2; 9 bases fit TRBD1. J lost 10 bases, V lost 6 bases, and 6 bases had no gene match. Germline CDR1 reads DFQATT; CDR2 reads SNEGSKA (reference sequence). The CDR3 contains 11 residues. The DNA of the CDR3 is TGCAGTGCCCGGGACAGGGTATCCTACACCTTC. Protein sequence: CSARDRVSYTF.

This chain links TRBV28 with TRBJ1-1; D is perhaps TRBD1 (6 bases). V shed 0 bases and J shed 7 bases, with 15 bases lying between them. Germline V CDR1 and CDR2: MDHEN, SYDVKM. CDR3 length: 15 amino acids. The CDR3 region is CASSLWGQGKNEAFF. CDR3 nucleotide sequence: TGTGCCAGCAGTTTATGGGGGCAGGGGAAGAATGAAGCTTTCTTT.

CDR3 in DNA: TGCGCCAGCAGCCAAGACAGGTCCTCCTACGAGCAGTACTTC. Its translation: CASSQDRSSYEQYF. The gene calls are TRBV4-3 and TRBJ2-7; no reliable D call. The germline CDR1 and CDR2 sequences are LGHNA and YSLEER. CDR3 length: 14 residues. Deletions cut 0 bases from V and 0 bases from J, with 6 bases between.

This rearrangement joins TRBV25-1 to TRBJ1-2; D is unresolved. This CDR3 is built from 15 residues. CDR1 is MGHDK and CDR2 is SYGVNS in the germline V gene. V was clipped by 2 bases and J by 4 bases, with 14 bases between them. The DNA for the CDR3 is TGTGCCAGCAGTGAAACGGGAAGGGTTGGCTATGGCTACACCTTC. It specifies CASSETGRVGYGYTF.

The rearrangement links TRBV2 to TRBJ2-2, with 9 positions matching TRBD1. Germline CDR1 SNHLY, CDR2 FYNNEI. Trimming at V came to 4 bases and at J to 6 bases, leaving 3 bases not matched to a gene. The CDR3 sequence is 14 residues long. The DNA for the CDR3 is TGTGCCAGCAGTGGGGACAGGGTCCCCGGGGAGCTGTTTTTT. Amino acids: CASSGDRVPGELFF.

This CDR3 reads CASSLISGTEAFF. The CDR3 DNA reads TGTGCCAGCAGTTTAATATCGGGGACTGAAGCTTTCTTT. V is TRBV12-3 or TRBV12-4 and J is TRBJ1-1; D is undetermined. The CDR3 contains 13 residues. V dropped 2 bases and J dropped 5 bases, with 9 bases sitting between them.

The chain links TRBV12-3 or TRBV12-4 to TRBJ1-1, with a weak D call TRBD1 (6 bases). V was trimmed by 10 bases and J by 4 bases, leaving 13 bases between them. The CDR3 spans 12 residues. In nucleotides, the CDR3 is TGTGCCACCAAGCGGGGGGCCACTGAAGCTTTCTTT. Its protein is CATKRGATEAFF.

The chain is built from TRBV7-3 and TRBJ2-7; a possible D gene is TRBD2 (6 bases). The V gene lost 2 bases and the J gene lost 1 base, with 9 bases spanning the gap. Germline assignment: CDR1 SGHTA and CDR2 FQGTGA. This CDR3 is built from 14 residues. The DNA of the CDR3 is TGTGCCAGCAGCTTATCAGCGGGTTCCTACGAGCAGTACTTC. It specifies CASSLSAGSYEQYF.

The CDR3 DNA sequence: TGTGCCTGGAGCAGGGTATCTACAGATACGCAGTATTTT. It encodes CAWSRVSTDTQYF. This chain joins TRBV30 and TRBJ2-3, with D perhaps matching TRBD1 (5 bases). CDR1 is GTSNPN, CDR2 SVGIG, per germline (reference sequence). The CDR3 totals 13 residues. Trimming shortened V by 3 bases and J by 3 bases, and 10 bases separated the two germline ends.

This clone was seen a single time. The gene calls are TRBV9 and TRBJ1-1; 8 nucleotides agree with TRBD1. The CDR3 consists of 17 residues. V shed 3 bases and J 4 bases; nucleotides not matched to a gene: 14. Germline-derived CDR1 and CDR2 are SGDLS and YYNGEE. This chain's CDR3 is CASSALGQGLKGTEAFF. CDR3 bases: TGTGCCAGCAGCGCACTCGGACAGGGTCTTAAGGGCACTGAAGCTTTCTTT.

The V gene is TRBV5-1, the J gene TRBJ1-4, with D perhaps matching TRBD1 (6 bases). The length of the CDR3 is 18 residues. Trimming took off 4 bases at V and 0 bases at J, with 19 bases between the two ends. Germline CDR1 is SGHRS and CDR2 is YFSETQ. Here the CDR3 DNA reads TGCGCCAGCAGCCCAATGAGGGGGGGACCTGCAACTAATGAAAAACTGTTTTTT. It encodes CASSPMRGGPATNEKLFF.

The chain couples TRBV9 to TRBJ2-2; D is undetermined. The CDR3 runs to 14 residues. CDR1 is SGDLS, CDR2 YYNGEE, per germline. Trimming removed 3 bases at V and 3 bases at J, with 9 bases between. The DNA of the CDR3 is TGTGCCAGCAGCGCCGAGCCGGACACCGGGGAGCTGTTTTTT. Translating it yields CASSAEPDTGELFF. Filled out from reference TRBV9 and TRBJ2-2, the complete variable domain reads DSGVTQTPKHLITATGQRVTLRCSPRSGDLSVYWYQQSLDQGLQFLIQYYNGEERAKGNILERFSAQQFPDLHSELNLSSLELGDSALYFCASSAEPDTGELFFGEGSRLTVL.

The V and J genes are TRBV7-8 and TRBJ2-1, with 8 bases identical to TRBD2. After removal of 5 bases from V and 1 base from J, the junction contained 4 bases not matched to a gene. The CDR3 is 15 amino acids. The V gene's germline CDR1 is SGHVS and CDR2 FQNEAQ. The CDR3 nucleotides are TGTGCCAGCAGCACCGCTAGCGGGTCCTACAATGAGCAGTTCTTC. Residues: CASSTASGSYNEQFF.

The chain has TRBV2 and TRBJ1-2; D is ambiguous. The CDR3 totals 13 residues. Germline V lookup: CDR1 SNHLY, CDR2 FYNNEI. The ends were cut back, 5 bases at V and 3 bases at J, with 10 bases in the middle. Written as DNA, the CDR3 is TGTGCCAGCAGTACTGGTAGAGACTATGGCTACACCTTC. Encoded protein: CASSTGRDYGYTF. Full variable domain (rest looked up from reference TRBV2 and TRBJ1-2): EPEVTQTPSHQVTQMGQEVILRCVPISNHLYFYWYRQILGQKVEFLVSFYNNEISEKSEIFDDQFSVERPDGSNFTLKIRSTKLEDSAMYFCASSTGRDYGYTFGSGTRLTVV.

Remarks on this clone: At one boundary the junction diverges from the germline segment, which might be a read error. This chain connects TRBV6-1 to TRBJ2-4, with 9 nucleotides matching TRBD1. Germline CDR1 reads MNHNS; CDR2 reads SASEGT. The CDR3 sequence is 16 residues long. The CDR3 DNA is TGTGCCAGCAGGGAAGGACAGGGGACGGCCAAAAACATTCAGTACTTC. Protein product: CASREGQGTAKNIQYF.

J is TRBJ2-3 and V is TRBV7-9; TRBD2 agrees at 9 bases. Unmatched junction bases numbered 12, after V lost 5 bases and J lost 0 bases. Germline CDR1 SEHNR, CDR2 FQNEAQ (reference sequence). The CDR3 extends over 18 amino acids. The CDR3 sequence is CASSETPGTSSSTDTQYF. CDR3 DNA sequence: TGTGCCAGCAGCGAAACACCGGGGACTAGCAGTAGCACAGATACGCAGTATTTT. Drawing the rest from reference TRBV7-9 and TRBJ2-3, the complete variable domain is DTGVSQNPRHKITKRGQNVTFRCDPISEHNRLYWYRQTLGQGPEFLTYFQNEAQLEKSRLLSDRFSAERPKGSFSTLEIQRTEQGDSAMYLCASSETPGTSSSTDTQYFGPGTRLTVL.

V usage is TRBV3-1 (or the pseudogene TRBV3-2) and J usage is TRBJ2-3, with 8 bases lining up with TRBD2. The junction had 16 bases not matched to a gene; V was cut back by 3 bases and J by 2 bases. The CDR3 is 19 amino acids. Looked up from germline, CDR1 is LGHDT and CDR2 is YNNKEL (reference sequence). CDR3 nucleotide sequence: TGTGCCAGCAGCCAGCCCAACTTGGAACTAGCGGAGCCCACAGATACGCAGTATTTT. Amino acids: CASSQPNLELAEPTDTQYF.

J is TRBJ2-2 and V is TRBV5-1; 8 nucleotides line up with TRBD1. This CDR3 comprises 14 residues. Germline V gene data show CDR1 as SGHRS and CDR2 as YFSETQ. The V and J ends lost 3 bases and 7 bases, in that order; junction bases with no gene match: 5. CDR3: CASSSDREGGELFF. The DNA of the CDR3 is TGCGCCAGCAGCTCGGACAGGGAAGGCGGGGAGCTGTTTTTT.

This clone was counted a few times. The rearrangement uses TRBV5-1 and TRBJ1-1; D call uncertain. Germline V CDR1 and CDR2: SGHRS, YFSETQ. Deletions cut 0 bases from V and 3 bases from J, with 6 bases between. The CDR3 loop spans 13 amino acids. The CDR3 is CASSLELHTEAFF. For the CDR3, the DNA is TGCGCCAGCAGCTTGGAGCTCCACACTGAAGCTTTCTTT.

The V call is TRBV7-2, the J call TRBJ1-2, with 8 positions matching TRBD1. The V gene end was trimmed by 3 bases and the J gene end by 7 bases; junction bases not matched to a gene: 7. This CDR3 is built from 14 residues. Germline loops: CDR1 SGHTA, CDR2 FQGNSA. The CDR3 sequence: CASSFVQGASGYTF. Here the CDR3 DNA reads TGTGCCAGCAGCTTCGTCCAGGGGGCAAGTGGCTACACCTTC.

A few counts support this clone. The V gene is TRBV27, the J gene TRBJ1-2, with TRBD1 matching over 8 bases. Looked up from germline, CDR1 is MNHEY and CDR2 is SMNVEV (reference sequence). Germline trimming cut 0 bases from V and 5 bases from J; bases unmatched to any gene: 11. The CDR3 is 17 residues long. This chain's CDR3 is CASSLSIKPGGLYGYTF. Written as DNA, the CDR3 is TGTGCCAGCAGTTTATCGATTAAGCCAGGGGGCTTGTATGGCTACACCTTC.

V is TRBV2 and J is TRBJ1-2, with a weak D call TRBD1 (6 bases). The CDR3 totals 13 residues. Germline values: CDR1 SNHLY, CDR2 FYNNEI. Trimming shortened V by 7 bases and J by 8 bases, and 17 bases separated the two germline ends. Here the CDR3 reads CASNTRSGDGYTF. The CDR3 region has the DNA TGTGCCAGCAATACCCGATCAGGGGACGGCTACACCTTC.

The rearrangement uses TRBV10-1 and TRBJ2-2, with 8 bases that match TRBD2. Germline V lookup: CDR1 WNHNN, CDR2 SYGVQD (reference sequence). The length of the CDR3 is 15 residues. Germline trimming cut 7 bases from V and 6 bases from J; bases unmatched to any gene: 10. Written as DNA, the CDR3 is TGCGCCAGCATCCGGGAGGGAGCGATTGCCGGGGAGCTGTTTTTT. It yields the protein CASIREGAIAGELFF.

The genes are TRBV5-6 and TRBJ1-2, with no clear D. With 4 bases removed from V and 0 bases from J, the gap between germline ends came to 4 bases. The CDR3 consists of 12 residues. Germline V CDR1 and CDR2: SGHDT, YYEEEE. CDR3 DNA: TGTGCCAGCAGCAGCTCTAACTATGGCTACACCTTC. This translates into CASSSSNYGYTF.

The V gene is TRBV29-1, the J gene TRBJ1-6; 8 bases agree with TRBD1. CDR1 is SQVTM, CDR2 ANQGSEA, per germline. V trimming: 5 bases; J trimming: 0 bases; junction bases outside the gene matches: 3. The length of the CDR3 is 15 residues. The CDR3 spells CSVRQGSSYNSPLHF. The CDR3 coding sequence is TGCAGCGTTAGACAGGGGAGCTCCTATAATTCACCCCTCCACTTT.

CDR3 DNA sequence: TGTGCCAGCGAGGGGGAGCCCCGGTTTTCGGAGCAGTTCTTC. Amino acid sequence: CASEGEPRFSEQFF. The chain links TRBV11-2 to TRBJ2-1, with D perhaps matching TRBD1 (6 bases). Trimming removed 8 bases from V and 10 bases from J, with 21 bases in between. CDR1 SGHAT and CDR2 FQNNGV come from the germline V gene. The length of the CDR3 is 14 residues.

The chain links TRBV5-4 to TRBJ2-2, with TRBD2 identical over 10 bases. This CDR3 is built from 15 residues. V dropped 1 base and J dropped 5; count of bases not matched to a gene: 2. Germline CDR1 SGHNT, CDR2 YYREEE (reference sequence). The CDR3 DNA reads as TGTGCCAGCAGCTTGCAGCGGGGGGGGACCGGGGAGCTGTTTTTT. This codes for CASSLQRGGTGELFF.